The present T cell receptor (beta chain) was sequenced within a study of blood T cells in healthy people across ages. The CDR3 is made up of 11 amino acids. Germline loops: CDR1 SQVTM, CDR2 ANQGSEA. V was pared by 5 bases and J by 10 bases, with 15 bases between. Donors gave roughly 10 milliliters of peripheral blood apiece. This clonotype was seen repeatedly, ten times or more. A second about 6 to 12 cycle PCR used barcoded and J-beta primers. Per-sample output comprised a minimum of 3 million paired-end reads containing CDR3. TCRdb re-analysed the 5' RACE reads in MiXCR, keeping a single row per CDR3 protein. This sample has some 790,000 distinct CDR3 sequences; 29% occur once, and the top ten carry around 15%.

This TCR derives from a woman of 80 years or more in good health. The chain combines TRBV29-1 with TRBJ2-7; perhaps TRBD2 as D (5 bases). The sample was blood. CDR3 in DNA: TGCAGCGTTTCCCGGAGCCCGGGACAGTACTTC. Its protein product is CSVSRSPGQYF.